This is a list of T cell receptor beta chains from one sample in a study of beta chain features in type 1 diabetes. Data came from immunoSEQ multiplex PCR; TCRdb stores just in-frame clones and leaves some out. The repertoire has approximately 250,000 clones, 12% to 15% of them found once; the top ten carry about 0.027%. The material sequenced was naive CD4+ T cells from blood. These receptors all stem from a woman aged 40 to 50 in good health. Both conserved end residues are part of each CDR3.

CDR3: CASSSALSRVTEAFF; J: TRBJ1-1; V: TRBV5-1
CDR3: CASSFRDRGLGYGYTF; J: TRBJ1-2; V: TRBV7-2
CDR3: CASRLQGTQYF; J: TRBJ2-3; V: TRBV2
CDR3: CASSQTGSEAFF; J: TRBJ1-1; V: TRBV4-2
CDR3: CASSSDRGWETQYF; J: TRBJ2-5; V: TRBV7-2
CDR3: CASSGGTGRPLNYGYTF; J: TRBJ1-2; V: TRBV6-1
CDR3: CSVRDSNQPQHF; J: TRBJ1-5; V: TRBV29-1
CDR3: CASSFGGDRAYEQYF; J: TRBJ2-7; V: TRBV27
CDR3: CASRPPGQYSNQPQHF; J: TRBJ1-5; V: TRBV6-6
CDR3: CASGAGTDHTDTQYF; J: TRBJ2-3; V: TRBV12-5
CDR3: CASSSSGTPRANEQFF; J: TRBJ2-1; V: TRBV5-4
CDR3: CASSFQGATDTQYF; J: TRBJ2-3; V: TRBV7-9
CDR3: CASRRVGSNQPQHF; J: TRBJ1-5; V: TRBV19
CDR3: CAISESTGVTYEQYF; J: TRBJ2-7; V: TRBV10-3
CDR3: CASSGRGRQYF; J: TRBJ2-7; V: TRBV2
CDR3: CASSLTGGYGYTF; J: TRBJ1-2; V: TRBV7-2
CDR3: CASSWTGTGNSPLHF; J: TRBJ1-6; V: TRBV11-3